Presented here are 5 T cell receptor beta chains from one specimen sequenced in a study of beta chain features in type 1 diabetes. What was sequenced were expressed TCRB transcripts, since all of the isolated RNA had been reverse transcribed. Generated by immunoSEQ multiplex PCR, the TCRdb table keeps only in-frame clones and is missing some. The sample carries roughly 290,000 clones, approximately 8.1% recorded once. Material: central memory CD4+ T cells from blood. These receptors all stem from a woman between 18 and 30 years old in good health.

CDR3 sequence reads: CASSQGQGFNQPQHF. CDR3 sequence (DNA): TGTGCCAGCTCACAGGGGCAGGGATTCAATCAGCCCCAGCATTTT. The genes are TRBV18 and TRBJ1-5; tentative D call: TRBD1 (5 bases). Germline values: CDR1 KGHSH, CDR2 LQKENI. Deletions cut 4 bases from V and 3 bases from J, with 13 bases between. This CDR3 is 15 amino acids long. The full variable domain, rest sourced from reference TRBV18 and TRBJ1-5, is NAGVMQNPRHLVRRRGQEARLRCSPMKGHSHVYWYRQLPEEGLKFMVYLQKENIIDESGMPKERFSAEFPKEGPSILRIQQVVRGDSAAYFCASSQGQGFNQPQHFGDGTRLSIL.

This clone was observed a few times. This chain joins TRBV7-3 and TRBJ2-5, with TRBD2 matching over 16 bases. The CDR3 runs 17 residues. Per the germline V gene, CDR1 is SGHTA and CDR2 is FQGTGA. Unmatched junction bases numbered 7, after V lost 4 bases and J lost 5 bases. CDR3 amino acids: CASSSGLAGGPSETQYF. The CDR3 DNA sequence: TGTGCCAGCAGCTCGGGACTAGCGGGAGGGCCCTCCGAGACCCAGTACTTC.

This clone has more than one count but fewer than ten. The rearrangement joins TRBV19 to TRBJ2-1; 11 nucleotides line up with TRBD1. J was trimmed by 3 bases and V by 5 bases; bases with no gene match: 6. Per germline, CDR1 LNHDA and CDR2 SQIVND (reference sequence). CDR3 length: 16 amino acids. This chain's CDR3 is CASSRGTGGYYNEQFF. The CDR3 nucleotides are TGTGCCAGTAGTCGAGGGACAGGGGGATACTACAATGAGCAGTTCTTC.

This chain links TRBV2 with TRBJ2-3; 10 positions match TRBD2. The CDR3 length is 14 residues. The V gene end was trimmed by 5 bases and the J gene end by 6 bases; junction bases not matched to a gene: 5. Germline-derived CDR1 and CDR2 are SNHLY and FYNNEI. In DNA form, the CDR3 reads TGTGCCAGCAGTAGAACTAGCGGGGCTGATACGCAGTATTTT. Its protein is CASSRTSGADTQYF.

This clone was detected ten times or more. The chain uses TRBV9 and TRBJ1-4; 8 nucleotides agree with TRBD1. The J segment lost 10 bases and the V segment lost 2 bases, leaving 7 bases of the junction unmatched. CDR1 and CDR2 (germline): SGDLS, YYNGEE. This CDR3 contains 14 residues. In DNA form, the CDR3 reads TGTGCCAGCAGCGTTTCACAGGGGGATGGAAAACTGTTTTTT. It specifies CASSVSQGDGKLFF.